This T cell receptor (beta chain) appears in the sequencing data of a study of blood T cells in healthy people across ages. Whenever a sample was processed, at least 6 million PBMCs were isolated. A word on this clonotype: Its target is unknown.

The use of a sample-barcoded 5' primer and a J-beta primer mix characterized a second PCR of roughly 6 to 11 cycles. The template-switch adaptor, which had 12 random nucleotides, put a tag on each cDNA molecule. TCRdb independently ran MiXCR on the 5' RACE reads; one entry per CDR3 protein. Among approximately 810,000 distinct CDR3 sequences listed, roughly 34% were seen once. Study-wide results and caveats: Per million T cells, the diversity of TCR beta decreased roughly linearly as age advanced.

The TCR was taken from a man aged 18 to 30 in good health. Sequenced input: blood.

The CDR3 loop reads CASSFRSPSNTGELFF. CDR3 coding DNA: TGTGCCAGCAGTTTTAGATCCCCTTCGAACACCGGGGAGCTGTTTTTT. The rearrangement links TRBV6-5 to TRBJ2-2; D unclear. CDR1 is MNHEY, CDR2 SVGAGI, per germline. V was trimmed by 4 bases and J by 0 bases, leaving 12 bases between them. There are 16 residues in the CDR3.